This T cell receptor beta chain stems from a study of blood T cells in healthy people across ages (dated by TCRdb to the mid-2010s). At the level of the whole study: In model experiments, template switching captured roughly one uniquely barcoded TCR beta cDNA molecule for every two T cells. For two donors (one aged 18 to 29 and one aged 80 or older), the study analyzed two additional independent replicas of 1 million unique cDNA reads from the same blood draw. Donors were grouped into four age groups: young (average approximately 16 years), middle-aged (39), aged (around 60) and long-lived (less than 85). To avoid experimental bias, donors of different ages were spread randomly across the sequencing lanes. To track age-related changes in TCR beta repertoire diversity, the study relied on deep sequencing normalized with unique cDNA molecular identifiers. General study outcomes and caveats: Observed TCR beta diversity per million T cells fell roughly linearly with age, and a significant reduction was already apparent by age roughly 40. The CMV infection status of donors was not known, potentially confounding age-related changes in expanded clonotypes. There was a strong correlation between observed TCR beta diversity and the percentage of naive T cells measured by flow cytometry. Estimates of total diversity from one million sequenced T cells were regarded as lower bounds and underestimates. Compared with the aged group, the long-lived group had more naive CD4+ T cells, fewer expanded clones and increased TCR diversity, a pattern suggesting age selection. Bulk unsorted PBMC profiling prevented conclusive comparison of naive and antigen-experienced compartments.

Only a few counts were recorded for this clonotype. Its antigen remains unidentified. Base qualities are not provided; no much larger clone lies one nucleotide away. The 39 donors, aged roughly 6 to 95 years, were systemically healthy Caucasian individuals from Russia. Around 10 milliliters of peripheral blood were drawn from each donor into EDTA-treated Vacutainer tubes. Ficoll-Paque density-gradient centrifugation was used to isolate PBMCs, with at least 7 million obtained per sample. Total RNA, at least 6 micrograms per sample, was extracted from PBMCs with Trizol reagent. Naive CD45RAhigh/CD27high T cell percentages were measured by flow cytometry on a PBMC aliquot from every donor. The library relied on 5' RACE. The sequencer listed for this sample is Illumina HiSeq 2500. A second PCR of roughly 7 to 11 cycles was performed with a sample-barcoded 5' primer and a J-beta primer mix. A template-switch 5' adaptor carrying 12 random nucleotides introduced a unique molecular identifier onto each TCR beta cDNA molecule. Each sample yielded at least 3 million CDR3-containing paired-end reads. First-strand cDNA was synthesized from all RNA with the Mint cDNA synthesis kit, primed by a TRBC-specific oligonucleotide. Following uracil-DNA glycosylase treatment, a first 18-cycle PCR with universal primers M1SS and BC2_uni_R was performed on all cDNA. The study's own analysis went as follows. Each sample was normalized by randomly selecting 1 million high-quality reads, each carrying a distinct molecular identifier. Instead of being binned into consensus sequences, reads with shared molecular identifiers were discarded. CDR3 identification, clonotype clustering and error correction used MiTCR with a Q25 quality threshold and the strictest error-elimination algorithm. Lower-bound total TCR beta diversity was estimated with a nonparametric unseen species model using Euler transformation. TCRdb's own reprocessing of the public reads used fastp at Q25 and MiXCR and kept productive beta chains. When rows share a CDR3 protein, they turn into one entry using the most common DNA and genes. It is TCRdb's table, rather than the study itself, that gives the V and J calls and clone size. This sample comprises 450,000 to 700,000 distinct CDR3 sequences, roughly 28% of them detected only once. Approximately 18% of the sample goes to the ten largest clones.

The CDR3 sequence holds 15 residues, the cysteine and phenylalanine included. Solely the CDR3 DNA is kept, with 45 bases framed from the first base. The junction carries 16 bases between V and J, which are trimmed by 1 base and 4 bases respectively. CDR1 DFQATT and CDR2 SNEGSKA were looked up in the germline V gene (reference sequence). The TCR was taken from a woman aged 65 to 85 in good health. This chain joins TRBV20-1 to TRBJ1-2; the D gene lacks a confident call. Sequencing was carried out using blood. This receptor has the CDR3 CSARVGILRSYGYTF. The sequenced DNA is TGCAGTGCTAGAGTGGGAATCCTCAGGAGCTATGGCTACACCTTC.